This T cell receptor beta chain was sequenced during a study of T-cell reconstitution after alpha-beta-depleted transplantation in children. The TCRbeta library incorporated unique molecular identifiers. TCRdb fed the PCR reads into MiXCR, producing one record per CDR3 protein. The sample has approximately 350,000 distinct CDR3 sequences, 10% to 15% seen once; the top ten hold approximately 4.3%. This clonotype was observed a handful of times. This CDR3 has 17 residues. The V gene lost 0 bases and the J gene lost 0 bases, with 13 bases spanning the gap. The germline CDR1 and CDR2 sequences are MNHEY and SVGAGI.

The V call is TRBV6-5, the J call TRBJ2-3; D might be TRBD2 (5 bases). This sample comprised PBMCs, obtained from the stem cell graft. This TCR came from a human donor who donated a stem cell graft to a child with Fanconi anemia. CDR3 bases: TGTGCCAGCAGTTACTCCCCGGGGTCGATGAGCACAGATACGCAGTATTTT. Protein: CASSYSPGSMSTDTQYF.